This TCR beta chain was captured by sequencing in a study of blood T cell repertoires in COVID-19. Authors' processing steps: Estimated nucleated cell counts came from reference gene primer amplification. Measured with immunoSEQ multiplex PCR; TCRdb has only the in-frame clones, and not every one. V, J and clone size are taken as reported in that table, and D and trimming were inferred from the DNA itself. This table holds 290,000 or so clones, more than 85% found once. J lost 2 bases, V lost 3 bases, and 7 bases had no gene match. CDR3 length: 15 amino acids. CDR1 is SGHRS, CDR2 YFSETQ, per germline. Enrollment of patients from Seattle took place during active infection, with longitudinal follow-up.

The chain is built from TRBV5-1 and TRBJ1-2; 7 nucleotides match TRBD1. Sequences were obtained from peripheral blood. The sequence was collected from a young woman with COVID-19, enrolled during active disease. DNA for the CDR3: TGCGCCAGCAGCTCTACTGACAGGGTAAACTATGGCTACACCTTC. Amino acid sequence: CASSSTDRVNYGYTF.